This T cell receptor beta chain was retrieved from a study of CD8+CD57+ T cells in acquired aplastic anemia. Details on this clonotype: What it recognizes is unknown.

CDR3 and TCR beta VDJ profiling relied on genomic DNA as the template. Each CDR3 protein is one row after TCRdb ran MiXCR on the reads. The table has a few hundred thousand distinct CDR3 sequences, under 80% seen once; the top ten hold approximately 3.8%. The CDR3 sequence is 13 residues long. Germline assignment: CDR1 SNHLY and CDR2 FYNNEI. The V end was cut by 6 bases, the J end by 5 bases, with 8 bases between. The study, taken as a whole, reports: In CD8+ cells, Simpson's diversity showed no significant difference between patients and controls.

V gene TRBV2 combines with J gene TRBJ1-6; D uncertain. The source material was sorted CD4+, CD8+, or CD8+CD57+ T cells (not recorded which) from PBMCs. This sequence was found in a human donor in good health, serving as a control. The CDR3 region is CASRVEHNSPLHF. CDR3 sequence (DNA): TGTGCCAGCAGGGTCGAGCATAATTCACCCCTCCACTTT.